The 10 T cell receptor beta chains given below trace back to one sample, sequenced in a study of shared clonotypes between healthy human individuals. TCRdb's table, derived via immunoSEQ multiplex PCR, lists solely in-frame clones and lacks some. The repertoire holds about 2.1 million clones, with roughly 91% as singletons. It was CD45RO-negative cells, positively selected for CCR7, that made up naive CD8 cells, with terminally differentiated effector memory CD45RA+ cells excluded. The sequencing sample was made of naive CD8+ T cells from PBMCs. Receptors originate from a man younger than 35 in good health. Some clones in this sample may be carry-over from other donors' samples.

The chain is built from TRBV27 and TRBJ2-2, with D possibly matching TRBD1 (6 bases). Germline V lookup: CDR1 MNHEY, CDR2 SMNVEV (reference sequence). The V end was cut by 5 bases, the J end by 6 bases, with 16 bases between. This CDR3 spans 15 amino acids. This CDR3 reads CASSKTGTPPGELFF. The CDR3 region has the DNA TGTGCCAGCAGTAAAACCGGGACACCCCCCGGGGAGCTGTTTTTT.

The chain combines TRBV27 with TRBJ1-2, with 7 bases fitting TRBD1. Germline assignment: CDR1 MNHEY and CDR2 SMNVEV (reference sequence). The V and J ends lost 5 bases and 7 bases, in that order; junction bases with no gene match: 10. CDR3 size: 14 residues. CDR3 loop: CASSIDRAGSGYTF. The DNA of the CDR3 is TGTGCCAGCAGTATCGACAGGGCGGGTTCTGGCTACACCTTC.

CDR3 in amino acids: CATQGGMTGSYEQYF. CDR3 coding DNA: TGTGCCACCCAAGGGGGGATGACAGGGTCCTACGAGCAGTACTTC. This rearrangement joins TRBV27 to TRBJ2-7; D is perhaps TRBD1 (7 bases). Deletions cut 10 bases from V and 1 base from J, with 20 bases between. The CDR3 loop spans 15 amino acids. Germline V gene lookup returns CDR1 MNHEY and CDR2 SMNVEV (reference sequence).

The V gene is TRBV11-1, the J gene TRBJ2-7, with no clear D. The CDR3 is 12 residues long. V lost 5 bases, J lost 3 bases, and 8 bases lay in between. Per the germline V gene, CDR1 is SGHAT and CDR2 is FQDESV (reference sequence). CDR3 sequence: CASSHSGYEQYF. The CDR3 region has the DNA TGTGCCAGCAGCCACTCCGGCTACGAGCAGTACTTC.

The chain uses TRBV2 and TRBJ2-7; 7 bases are shared with TRBD2. There are 12 residues in the CDR3. Trimming took 11 bases from V and 2 from J; bases not matched to a gene: 6. Germline CDR1 SNHLY, CDR2 FYNNEI. CDR3 amino acids: CALAGTTYEQYF. The CDR3 DNA reads TGTGCCCTGGCAGGGACTACCTACGAGCAGTACTTC.

A word on this clone: The same CDR3 is also encoded by other DNA sequences in this sample. The chain carries TRBV14 and TRBJ1-2, with 9 bases matching TRBD1. The CDR3 contains 13 residues. With V trimmed by 4 bases and J by 6 bases, 3 bases remained unmatched. Germline V CDR1 and CDR2: SGHDN, FVKESK. The DNA of the CDR3 is TGTGCCAGCAGCCCGTGGACAGGGGATGGCTACACCTTC. Translating it yields CASSPWTGDGYTF.

The chain carries TRBV7-9 and TRBJ2-3; 7 bases align to TRBD2. J was trimmed by 6 bases and V by 6 bases; bases with no gene match: 9. This CDR3 has 14 amino acids. The germline CDR1 and CDR2 sequences are SEHNR and FQNEAQ (reference sequence). CDR3 coding DNA: TGTGCCAGCAGGGGGAGGGGTCCTAAGGATACGCAGTATTTT. It encodes CASRGRGPKDTQYF.

This chain uses TRBV5-1 with TRBJ1-2, with D maybe TRBD1 (6 bases). Germline CDR1 reads SGHRS; CDR2 reads YFSETQ. The CDR3 sequence is 15 residues long. Trimming left V 4 bases short and J 7 bases short, with 20 bases between. CDR3 nucleotide sequence: TGCGCCAGCAGCGCGGACAGTGGGAGGGGAATTGGCTACACCTTC. This gives the protein CASSADSGRGIGYTF.

The chain has TRBV25-1 and TRBJ2-1; D is possibly TRBD1 or TRBD2 (5 bases each). Germline V gene lookup returns CDR1 MGHDK and CDR2 SYGVNS. V lost 1 base and J lost 4, with 14 bases in between. This CDR3 is 16 amino acids long. The CDR3, as DNA: TGTGCCAGCAGTGAATTCGGGGCAACGTTATACAATGAGCAGTTCTTC. It translates to CASSEFGATLYNEQFF.

In nucleotides, the CDR3 is TGTGCCAGCAGCCCGTTCCGGGACCTGAAGGATCGGGAAAAACTGTTTTTT. As protein: CASSPFRDLKDREKLFF. This chain links TRBV16 with TRBJ1-4, with a weak D call TRBD1 (5 bases). Germline-derived CDR1 and CDR2 are KGHSY and FQNENV. Deletions cut 4 bases from V and 8 bases from J, with 23 bases between. CDR3 length equals 17 residues.